The rows below give T cell receptor beta chains drawn from one sample of a study of blood T cell repertoires in COVID-19. Sequencing was performed with immunoSEQ multiplex PCR; in TCRdb, only in-frame clones are kept and a portion is missing. There are 150,000 to 250,000 clones in the sample; roughly 94% occur only once, and roughly 0.7% lies in the top ten. Sequenced sample: peripheral blood. These receptors came from a man in his thirties or forties with COVID-19, enrolled during active disease. CDR3s include the opening cysteine and the closing phenylalanine or tryptophan. Fields, in order: J gene, clone size, V gene, D gene, CDR3 DNA, CDR3 protein. D genes are given only for firm matches. Expanded clones are given a class, and other clones once, few, many or no size at all.

TRBJ1-5,.,TRBV2,.,TGTGCCAGCAGCCGAGATCAGCCCCAGCATTTT,CASSRDQPQHF
TRBJ1-1,.,TRBV12-5,.,TGTGCTAGTGGTTTGGGGCAGATAAACACTGAAGCTTTCTTT,CASGLGQINTEAFF
TRBJ1-2,.,TRBV29-1,.,TGCAGCGTTGAAGGTCGGAGGGAGGTGAGCGGCTACACCTTC,CSVEGRREVSGYTF
TRBJ2-1,.,TRBV5-1,TRBD1,TGCGCCAGCAGCTTGGGTCAGGGGGTCTACAATGAGCAGTTCTTC,CASSLGQGVYNEQFF
TRBJ2-3,.,TRBV7-2,TRBD1,TGTGCCAGCAGCTTGGGACAGGCGTGGGGGTCTTGGACAGATACGCAGTATTTT,CASSLGQAWGSWTDTQYF
TRBJ1-2,once,TRBV3-1/TRBV3-2,.,TGTGCCAGCAGCCAACGTTTAAACACAGGGCATGGCTACACCTTC,CASSQRLNTGHGYTF
TRBJ2-5,.,TRBV11-2,TRBD2,TGTGCCAGCAGCCCTATAGCGGGGGGGATCCAAGAGACCCAGTACTTC,CASSPIAGGIQETQYF
TRBJ1-6,.,TRBV7-2,.,TGTGCCAGCACCGACTACAGGGTAGGGTCACCCCTCCACTTT,CASTDYRVGSPLHF
TRBJ1-5,.,TRBV10-3,.,TGTGCCATCAGAGACAGCCATAGCAATCAGCCCCAGCATTTT,CAIRDSHSNQPQHF
TRBJ1-2,.,TRBV3-1/TRBV3-2,TRBD1,TGTGCCAGCAGCCATATTGGACAGGCAGATGGCTACACCTTC,CASSHIGQADGYTF
TRBJ2-5,once,TRBV14,TRBD1,TGTGCCAGCAGCAGCCGGGACAGAATTCAAGAGACCCAGTACTTC,CASSSRDRIQETQYF
TRBJ2-1,.,TRBV5-4,.,TGTGCCAGCAGCCCGGGACTGGCTAGCTCCTACAATGAGCAGTTCTTC,CASSPGLASSYNEQFF
TRBJ1-5,once,TRBV2,TRBD1,TGTGCCAGCTCCAGCGACAGGGTCGGAGATCAGCCCCAGCATTTT,CASSSDRVGDQPQHF
TRBJ1-2,.,TRBV19,TRBD1,TGTGCCAGTAGTACAAACACCGACAGGGGGAATGGCTACACCTTC,CASSTNTDRGNGYTF
TRBJ2-7,.,TRBV4-1,.,TGCGCCAGCAGCCCCGGGTCCAGCTCCTACGAGCAGTACTTC,CASSPGSSSYEQYF
TRBJ1-6,.,TRBV6-5,.,TGTGCCAGCAGGCCCAGGTTCGCACCCCTCCACTTT,CASRPRFAPLHF
TRBJ2-5,.,TRBV7-9,.,TGTGCCAGCAGCCCAACCGTATCTCCTAGGGGGTTTGGGGAGACCCAGTACTTC,CASSPTVSPRGFGETQYF
TRBJ1-2,.,TRBV6-6,TRBD1,TGTGCCAGCAGTCGGCAGGGGGTAGATGGCTACACCTTC,CASSRQGVDGYTF
TRBJ2-5,.,TRBV6-5,.,TGTGCCAGCAGTTACTCGGTTTGGGACTCGGAGACCCAGTACTTC,CASSYSVWDSETQYF
TRBJ1-4,.,TRBV7-9,.,TGTGCCAGCGGGCGGGCCGGCGAAAAACTGTTTTTT,CASGRAGEKLFF
TRBJ2-5,.,TRBV29-1,.,TGCAGCGTTGAAAGGGGCCTTGGCGGAACCCAAGAGACCCAGTACTTC,CSVERGLGGTQETQYF
TRBJ1-2,.,TRBV9,TRBD1,TGTGCCAGCAGCGTCGGTCAGGGGGCCGGGTTTAGCTATGGCTACACCTTC,CASSVGQGAGFSYGYTF
TRBJ2-7,.,TRBV6-5,.,TGTGCCAGCAGTTACTCAGGCGGACAAAGTGGGTACGAGCAGTACTTC,CASSYSGGQSGYEQYF
TRBJ1-2,.,TRBV27,TRBD1,TGTGCCAGCAGTGGGGGACAGGGGAATGTAAATGGCTACACCTTC,CASSGGQGNVNGYTF
TRBJ2-7,.,TRBV3-1/TRBV3-2,TRBD1,TGTGCCAGCAGTGAAAGCTCCGGACAGGCCTACGAGCAGTACTTC,CASSESSGQAYEQYF
TRBJ1-5,.,TRBV7-2,TRBD1,TGTGCCAGCAGCCCACAGGGGTTTCAGCCCCAGCATTTT,CASSPQGFQPQHF
TRBJ1-1,.,TRBV12-3/TRBV12-4,TRBD1,TGTGCCAGCAGGACGGACAGGTCAAATGAAGCTTTCTTT,CASRTDRSNEAFF
TRBJ1-2,few,TRBV5-4,.,TGTGCCAGCAGCTTGGCCGGTCAGGGTCCACACGGCTACACCTTC,CASSLAGQGPHGYTF
TRBJ1-2,.,TRBV6-5,.,TGTGCCAGCAAGGACGGGAGGCTTTGGGGCTACACCTTC,CASKDGRLWGYTF
TRBJ2-1,.,TRBV9,.,TGTGCCAGCAGCGTAGCTCAGGTCGACAATGAGCAGTTCTTC,CASSVAQVDNEQFF
TRBJ2-5,.,TRBV5-1,TRBD1,TGCGCCAGCAGCTTGGAAACGCGGGACAGGGAGACCCAGTACTTC,CASSLETRDRETQYF
TRBJ2-3,.,TRBV5-1,.,TGCGCCAGCAGCGGCCTCGGTCTAGTCAAGTCCACAGATACGCAGTATTTT,CASSGLGLVKSTDTQYF
TRBJ2-1,.,TRBV14,.,TGTGCCAGCAGCCAAGCAGGGTACAATGAGCAGTTCTTC,CASSQAGYNEQFF
TRBJ2-3,.,TRBV20-1,TRBD2,TGCAGTGCTAGTCGTGGCGGGGGGGCCGCAGATACGCAGTATTTT,CSASRGGGAADTQYF
TRBJ2-2,.,TRBV7-7,TRBD2,TGTGCCAGCAGAGGACTAGCTGGCACCGGGGAGCTGTTTTTT,CASRGLAGTGELFF
TRBJ2-3,.,TRBV5-4,TRBD2,TGTGCCAGCAGCACTAGCGGGGCTCCCACAGATACGCAGTATTTT,CASSTSGAPTDTQYF
TRBJ1-2,.,TRBV2,.,TGTGCCGCAACCACACAGGGATACATGTATGGCTACACCTTC,CAATTQGYMYGYTF
TRBJ1-1,once,TRBV10-3,.,TGTGCCATCACGGCAGGGGTCGACACTGAAGCTTTCTTT,CAITAGVDTEAFF
TRBJ2-5,.,TRBV6-5,TRBD2,TGTGCCAGCACGATTGCGGGGGGGCCAGGAGAGACCCAGTACTTC,CASTIAGGPGETQYF
TRBJ2-7,.,TRBV18,.,TGTGCCAGCTCAGGACCGGGCGAGGGCTACTTC,CASSGPGEGYF
TRBJ2-5,.,TRBV3-1/TRBV3-2,TRBD2,TGTGCCAGCAGCCAGACGGGACTAGCGGGGGGCGACTACTACCAAGAGACCCAGTACTTC,CASSQTGLAGGDYYQETQYF
TRBJ2-1,once,TRBV5-1,.,TGCGCCAGCAGCGAGCACAATGAGCAGTTCTTC,CASSEHNEQFF
TRBJ2-1,.,TRBV12-5,TRBD1,TGTGCTAGTGGTAAGACAGGGGTCTCCTACAATGAGCAGTTCTTC,CASGKTGVSYNEQFF
TRBJ1-2,.,TRBV5-1,TRBD1,TGCGCCAGCAGCTTGGAACAGGGGGCCTCCCACTACACCTTC,CASSLEQGASHYTF
TRBJ1-4,.,TRBV4-1,.,TGCGCCAGCAGCCAAGTGCTGGGGTTGTTGCGGGGACTCCGGGAAAAACTGTTTTTT,CASSQVLGLLRGLREKLFF
TRBJ2-1,.,TRBV6-5,TRBD1,TGTGCCAGCAGTCTGACAGGGGCGTATGAGCAGTTCTTC,CASSLTGAYEQFF
TRBJ1-2,.,TRBV7-9,.,TGTGCCAGCAGCTTAGGGGAGAACTATGGCTACACCTTC,CASSLGENYGYTF
TRBJ2-7,.,TRBV19,.,TGTGCCAGTAGTATTCGGTACGGGTCCCACTACGAGCAGTACTTC,CASSIRYGSHYEQYF
TRBJ1-2,.,TRBV5-6,.,TGTGCCAGCAGCTTGGGGCGGGAGCGTGGCTACACCTTC,CASSLGRERGYTF
TRBJ1-2,.,TRBV19,.,TGTGCCAGTACCCCCCTCAACTATGGCTACACCTTC,CASTPLNYGYTF
TRBJ2-3,.,TRBV6-6,TRBD1,TGTGCCAGCAGTCTACAGGGGGCCGATACGCAGTATTTT,CASSLQGADTQYF
TRBJ1-5,.,TRBV6-2/TRBV6-3,TRBD1,TGTGCCAGCAGTACTATCCGGGACAGCAAGAATCAGCCCCAGCATTTT,CASSTIRDSKNQPQHF
TRBJ2-3,.,TRBV11-2,TRBD2,TGTGCCAGCAGCAGTAGCGGGCCCTCAACAGATACGCAGTATTTT,CASSSSGPSTDTQYF
TRBJ1-2,.,TRBV19,TRBD1,TGTGCCAGTAGGGGGGGACAGAATTTGAACTATGGCTACACCTTC,CASRGGQNLNYGYTF
TRBJ2-7,.,TRBV19,TRBD1,TGTGCCAGTAGTATTTTAGGGACAGACTTGTCCGAGCAGTACTTC,CASSILGTDLSEQYF
TRBJ2-1,.,TRBV7-3,.,TGTGCCAGCAGCCAGTCGGGAACTTACAATGAGCAGTTCTTC,CASSQSGTYNEQFF
TRBJ2-1,.,TRBV19,TRBD2,TGTGCCAGTAACCCGGGACTAGGATATTATGAGCAGTTCTTC,CASNPGLGYYEQFF
TRBJ1-1,.,TRBV9,.,TGTGCCAGCAGCGCGGGCCATGGGGGCGTGGGATATCTGAACACTGAAGCTTTCTTT,CASSAGHGGVGYLNTEAFF
TRBJ1-5,.,TRBV6-1,.,TGTGCCAGCAGTGAATTTTCAGGGGCCCGCAATCAGCCCCAGCATTTT,CASSEFSGARNQPQHF